These 22 T cell receptor beta chains came from one sample sequenced in a study of identifying expanded T cells in peripheral blood. Repertoires were generated with immunoSEQ multiplex PCR, while TCRdb's copy carries only in-frame clones and drops some. The repertoire has 90,000 or so clones, approximately 84% of them found once; the top ten carry 5.6%. Sequenced material: blood. Every receptor here comes from a person aged 18 to 69 in good health.

The chain recombines TRBV19 with TRBJ2-5; no definite D call. The ends were cut back, 8 bases at V and 2 bases at J, with 15 bases in the middle. This CDR3 comprises 14 residues. CDR1 is LNHDA, CDR2 SQIVND, per germline (reference sequence). The CDR3 loop reads CASSDGQIQETQYF. In nucleotides, the CDR3 is TGTGCCAGTTCGGACGGCCAGATACAAGAGACCCAGTACTTC.

CDR3 region: CASSFRDSSNYGYTF. The CDR3 bases are TGTGCCAGCAGCTTTCGGGACAGTTCTAACTATGGCTACACCTTC. The chain combines TRBV7-9 with TRBJ1-2; TRBD1 matches at 7 bases. This CDR3 spans 15 amino acids. Per the germline V gene, CDR1 is SEHNR and CDR2 is FQNEAQ (reference sequence). Germline trimming cut 3 bases from V and 0 bases from J; bases unmatched to any gene: 4.

The chain combines TRBV30 with TRBJ1-1, with no clear D. The CDR3 spans 13 residues. Trimming pared 3 bases from V and 2 bases from J, leaving 10 bases between. Germline V lookup: CDR1 GTSNPN, CDR2 SVGIG (reference sequence). CDR3 residues: CAWRRDGNTEAFF. The CDR3 DNA sequence: TGTGCCTGGAGACGAGATGGAAACACTGAAGCTTTCTTT.

This chain joins TRBV2 and TRBJ1-4; D call uncertain. The CDR3 covers 15 residues. Germline loops: CDR1 SNHLY, CDR2 FYNNEI. Trimming stripped 10 bases from V and 8 bases from J, with 23 bases between. The CDR3 bases are TGTGCCAAAAACTCTTTCGGGCCTCAAGGAGAAAAACTGTTTTTT. This translates into CAKNSFGPQGEKLFF.

J is TRBJ2-7 and V is TRBV10-2; 15 nucleotides match TRBD2. V lost 6 bases to trimming and J lost 0 bases; unmatched junction nucleotides: 3. Germline values: CDR1 WSHSY, CDR2 SAAADI. The CDR3 runs to 16 residues. CDR3 coding DNA: TGCGCCAGCAGCGGACTAGCGGGGGGGACCTCCTACGAGCAGTACTTC. Translating gives CASSGLAGGTSYEQYF.

The V gene is TRBV7-2, the J gene TRBJ1-2; 7 bases map to TRBD1. CDR1 is SGHTA, CDR2 FQGNSA, per germline. V trimming: 5 bases; J trimming: 2 bases; junction bases outside the gene matches: 8. The CDR3 spans 15 residues. The CDR3 spells CASSPSGTDNYGYTF. CDR3 DNA sequence: TGTGCCAGCAGCCCTTCCGGGACAGACAACTATGGCTACACCTTC.

The chain couples TRBV7-9 to TRBJ1-2, with a weak D call TRBD1 (5 bases). This CDR3 comprises 14 residues. Trimming stripped 10 bases from V and 4 bases from J, with 19 bases between. Germline lookup yields CDR1 SEHNR and CDR2 FQNEAQ (reference sequence). The CDR3 here is CATTRTGTTYGYTF. The CDR3, as DNA: TGTGCCACCACCCGGACTGGGACCACCTATGGCTACACCTTC.

This clone was seen only a few times. This rearrangement joins TRBV6-5 to TRBJ2-7, with TRBD2 as a possible D gene (7 bases). The CDR3 runs to 15 residues. Trimming left V 6 bases short and J 3 bases short, with 18 bases between. The germline V gene encodes CDR1 MNHEY and CDR2 SVGAGI. DNA of the CDR3: TGTGCCAGCAGAAACGAGGGGAGGGGGGACTACGAGCAGTACTTC. Protein: CASRNEGRGDYEQYF.

V gene TRBV11-2 combines with J gene TRBJ2-7; TRBD1 aligns across 9 bases. The germline V gene has CDR1 SGHAT and CDR2 FQNNGV. CDR3 size: 15 residues. V lost 4 bases and J lost 2; bases outside the gene matches: 6. The CDR3 reads CASSYGGTGPYEQYF. Here the CDR3 DNA reads TGTGCCAGCAGCTACGGGGGGACAGGGCCCTACGAGCAGTACTTC. The variable domain in full, completed from reference TRBV11-2 and TRBJ2-7, reads EAGVAQSPRYKIIEKRQSVAFWCNPISGHATLYWYQQILGQGPKLLIQFQNNGVVDDSQLPKDRFSAERLKGVDSTLKIQPAKLEDSAVYLCASSYGGTGPYEQYFGPGTRLTVT.

The genes are TRBV27 and TRBJ2-7; 9 nucleotides match TRBD1. Germline loops: CDR1 MNHEY, CDR2 SMNVEV (reference sequence). The ends lost 3 bases at V and 5 bases at J; junction bases unmatched: 5. The CDR3 spans 14 residues. The CDR3 reads CASSFGGTGNEQYF. The CDR3 DNA follows: TGTGCCAGCAGTTTTGGGGGGACAGGGAACGAGCAGTACTTC.

The genes are TRBV28 and TRBJ1-5, with 7 bases lining up with TRBD1. The CDR3 is made up of 15 amino acids. In germline, CDR1 is MDHEN, CDR2 SYDVKM. Unmatched junction bases numbered 9, after V lost 6 bases and J lost 4 bases. CDR3 in amino acids: CASSQGGVGNQPQHF. The CDR3 region has the DNA TGTGCCAGCAGCCAGGGGGGTGTTGGGAATCAGCCCCAGCATTTT.

The V and J genes are TRBV6-5 and TRBJ1-1, with a tentative D call TRBD1 (6 bases). There are 14 residues in the CDR3. Trimming removed 2 bases at V and 1 base at J, with 8 bases between. CDR1 is MNHEY, CDR2 SVGAGI, per germline. In DNA form, the CDR3 reads TGTGCCAGCAGTTACGGCAGGGGGAACACTGAAGCTTTCTTT. This sequence encodes CASSYGRGNTEAFF.

This clone was detected only a few times. V and J are TRBV15 and TRBJ1-6, with 7 nucleotides matching TRBD1. Germline-derived CDR1 and CDR2 are LNHNV and YYDKDF (reference sequence). V gave up 1 base and J gave up 9 bases; unmatched junction bases: 6. The CDR3 spans 15 residues. The CDR3 region has the DNA TGTGCCACCAGCAGAGCGGACAGGAGGAGTTCACCCCTCCACTTT. This encodes CATSRADRRSSPLHF. Complete variable domain (other parts from reference TRBV15 and TRBJ1-6): DAMVIQNPRYQVTQFGKPVTLSCSQTLNHNVMYWYQQKSSQAPKLLFHYYDKDFNNEADTPDNFQSRRPNTSFCFLDIRSPGLGDTAMYLCATSRADRRSSPLHFGNGTRLTVT.

This clone came up a few times. The genes are TRBV19 and TRBJ1-5, with D perhaps TRBD1 (5 bases). The CDR3 contains 15 residues. Per germline, CDR1 LNHDA and CDR2 SQIVND (reference sequence). Trimming left V 9 bases short and J 5 bases short, with 20 bases between. The CDR3 region is CASRGQGLRDQPQHF. In nucleotides, the CDR3 is TGTGCCAGCAGAGGGCAGGGATTGAGGGATCAGCCCCAGCATTTT.

The rearrangement links TRBV5-6 to TRBJ1-2, with 8 bases that match TRBD1. Germline V gives CDR1 SGHDT, CDR2 YYEEEE. J gave up 7 bases and V 0 bases, and 5 bases lay outside the gene matches. This CDR3 is 14 amino acids long. DNA for the CDR3: TGTGCCAGCAGCTTGGATGCAGGGGGCGCTGGCTACACCTTC. This sequence encodes CASSLDAGGAGYTF.

The chain has TRBV25-1 and TRBJ1-3; D is uncertain. This CDR3 is built from 13 residues. V shed 1 base and J shed 8 bases, with 9 bases lying between them. From germline, CDR1 is MGHDK and CDR2 SYGVNS. CDR3 region: CASSEWVGDTIYF. CDR3 DNA sequence: TGTGCCAGCAGTGAATGGGTGGGAGACACCATATATTTT. Looking up the rest from reference TRBV25-1 and TRBJ1-3 gives the full variable domain: EADIYQTPRYLVIGTGKKITLECSQTMGHDKMYWYQQDPGMELHLIHYSYGVNSTEKGDLSSESTVSRIRTEHFPLTLESARPSHTSQYLCASSEWVGDTIYFGEGSWLTVV.

The chain uses TRBV28 and TRBJ2-7; D is unclear. This CDR3 has 14 amino acids. V was clipped by 6 bases and J by 2 bases, with 14 bases between them. Germline-derived CDR1 and CDR2 are MDHEN and SYDVKM. The CDR3: CASRTTVPPYEQYF. The CDR3 DNA is TGTGCCAGCAGAACTACCGTGCCCCCCTACGAGCAGTACTTC. The full variable domain, completed using reference TRBV28 and TRBJ2-7, is DVKVTQSSRYLVKRTGEKVFLECVQDMDHENMFWYRQDPGLGLRLIYFSYDVKMKEKGDIPEGYSVSREKKERFSLILESASTNQTSMYLCASRTTVPPYEQYFGPGTRLTVT.

This chain uses TRBV2 with TRBJ2-7, with 7 bases lining up with TRBD1. V trimming: 4 bases; J trimming: 3 bases; junction bases outside the gene matches: 6. This CDR3 has 14 residues. Germline V CDR1 and CDR2: SNHLY, FYNNEI. CDR3 DNA sequence: TGTGCCAGCAGTGTTACCCGGGACAGCTACGAGCAGTACTTC. This codes for CASSVTRDSYEQYF.

The chain combines TRBV30 with TRBJ2-5; 10 bases align to TRBD1. This CDR3 has 20 residues. Trimming removed 2 bases from V and 1 base from J; junction bases left unmatched: 19. In germline, CDR1 is GTSNPN, CDR2 SVGIG (reference sequence). CDR3 DNA: TGTGCCTGGAGTCCGACCCGGACAGGGGGAGCCTTAGGACCCCAAGAGACCCAGTACTTC. This gives the protein CAWSPTRTGGALGPQETQYF.

The J gene is TRBJ2-1, the V gene TRBV6-6; 9 bases fit TRBD1. The CDR3 runs 14 residues. Germline CDR1 and CDR2: MNHNY and SVGAGI (reference sequence). After removal of 7 bases from V and 5 bases from J, the junction contained 6 bases not matched to a gene. CDR3 loop: CASKDRGGNNEQFF. The CDR3 nucleotides are TGTGCCAGCAAGGACAGGGGTGGCAACAATGAGCAGTTCTTC.

The J gene is TRBJ2-1, the V gene TRBV15, with D maybe TRBD2 (6 bases). V lost 9 bases and J lost 0, with 15 bases in between. Germline assignment: CDR1 LNHNV and CDR2 YYDKDF (reference sequence). The length of the CDR3 is 15 residues. This chain's CDR3 is CATGLKRSSYNEQFF. In nucleotides, the CDR3 is TGTGCCACTGGACTAAAAAGGAGCTCCTACAATGAGCAGTTCTTC.

The chain recombines TRBV7-3 with TRBJ2-1; D unclear. This CDR3 has 14 amino acids. Germline assignment: CDR1 SGHTA and CDR2 FQGTGA. Trimming shortened V by 8 bases and J by 6 bases, and 17 bases separated the two germline ends. The CDR3 protein is CASQNPGRRNEQFF. The CDR3 nucleotides are TGTGCCAGCCAAAACCCGGGCAGGCGCAATGAGCAGTTCTTC.